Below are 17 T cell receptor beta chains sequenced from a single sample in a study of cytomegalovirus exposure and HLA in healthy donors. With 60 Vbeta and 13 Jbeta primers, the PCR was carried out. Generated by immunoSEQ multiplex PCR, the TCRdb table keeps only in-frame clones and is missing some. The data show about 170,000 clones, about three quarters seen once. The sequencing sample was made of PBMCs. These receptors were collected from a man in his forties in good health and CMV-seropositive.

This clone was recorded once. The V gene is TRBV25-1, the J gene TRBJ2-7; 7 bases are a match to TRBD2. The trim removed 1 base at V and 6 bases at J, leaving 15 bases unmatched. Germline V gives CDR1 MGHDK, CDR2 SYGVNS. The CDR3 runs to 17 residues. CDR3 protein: CASSEFPGGFSNGEQYF. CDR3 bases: TGTGCCAGCAGTGAATTCCCGGGGGGTTTCAGCAACGGCGAGCAGTACTTC.

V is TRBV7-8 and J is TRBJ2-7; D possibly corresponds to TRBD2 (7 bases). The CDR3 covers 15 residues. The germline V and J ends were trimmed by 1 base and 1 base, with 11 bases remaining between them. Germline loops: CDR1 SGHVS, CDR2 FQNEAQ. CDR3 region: CASSLGGRESYEQYF. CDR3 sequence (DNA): TGTGCCAGCAGCTTAGGGGGGCGGGAGTCCTACGAGCAGTACTTC.

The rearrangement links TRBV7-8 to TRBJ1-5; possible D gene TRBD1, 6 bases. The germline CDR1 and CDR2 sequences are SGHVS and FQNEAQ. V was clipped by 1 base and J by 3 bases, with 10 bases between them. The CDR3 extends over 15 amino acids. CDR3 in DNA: TGTGCCAGCAGCTTAGGGGGACAAAACAATCAGCCCCAGCATTTT. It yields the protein CASSLGGQNNQPQHF.

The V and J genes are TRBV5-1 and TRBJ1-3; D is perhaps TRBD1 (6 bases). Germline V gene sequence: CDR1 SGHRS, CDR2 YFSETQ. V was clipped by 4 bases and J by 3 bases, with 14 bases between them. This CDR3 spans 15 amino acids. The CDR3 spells CASSPSTGSGNTIYF. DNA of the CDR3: TGCGCCAGCAGCCCATCCACAGGGAGTGGAAACACCATATATTTT.

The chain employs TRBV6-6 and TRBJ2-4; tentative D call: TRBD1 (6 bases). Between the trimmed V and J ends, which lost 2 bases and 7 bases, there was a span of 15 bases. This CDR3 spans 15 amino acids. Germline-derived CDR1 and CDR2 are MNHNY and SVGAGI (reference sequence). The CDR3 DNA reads TGTGCCAGCAGTTACACACCCACGCAGGGGAACATTCAGTACTTC. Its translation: CASSYTPTQGNIQYF.

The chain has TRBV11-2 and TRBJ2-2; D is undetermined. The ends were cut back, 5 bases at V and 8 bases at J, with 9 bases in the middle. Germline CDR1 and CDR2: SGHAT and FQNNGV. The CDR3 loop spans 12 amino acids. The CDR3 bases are TGTGCCAGCAGCCAAAACTTGGGGGAGCTGTTTTTT. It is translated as CASSQNLGELFF.

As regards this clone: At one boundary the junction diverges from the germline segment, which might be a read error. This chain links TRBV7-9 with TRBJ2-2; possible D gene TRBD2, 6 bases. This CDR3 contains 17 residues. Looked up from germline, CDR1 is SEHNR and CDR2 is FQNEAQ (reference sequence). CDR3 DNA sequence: TGTGCCAGCAGACCGGCGGGGCAGAGTCCGAATACCGGGGAGCTGTTTTTT. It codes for CASRPAGQSPNTGELFF.

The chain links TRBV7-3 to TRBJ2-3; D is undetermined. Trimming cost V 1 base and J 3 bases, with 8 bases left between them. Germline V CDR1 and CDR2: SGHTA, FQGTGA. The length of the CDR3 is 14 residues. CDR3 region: CASSLMASTDTQYF. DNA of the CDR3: TGTGCCAGCAGCTTAATGGCCTCTACAGATACGCAGTATTTT.

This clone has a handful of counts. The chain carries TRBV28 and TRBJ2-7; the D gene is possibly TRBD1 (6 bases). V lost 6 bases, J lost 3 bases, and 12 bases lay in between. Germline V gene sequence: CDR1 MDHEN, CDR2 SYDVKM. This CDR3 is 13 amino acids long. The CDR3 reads CASRAGQYYEQYF. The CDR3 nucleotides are TGTGCCAGCAGGGCAGGACAGTACTACGAGCAGTACTTC.

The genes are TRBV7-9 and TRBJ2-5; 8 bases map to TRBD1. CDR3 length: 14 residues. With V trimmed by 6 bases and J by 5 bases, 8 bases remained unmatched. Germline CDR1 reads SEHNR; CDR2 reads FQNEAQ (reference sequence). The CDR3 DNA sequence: TGTGCCAGCAGACGTGGACAGGGAGGCGAGACCCAGTACTTC. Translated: CASRRGQGGETQYF. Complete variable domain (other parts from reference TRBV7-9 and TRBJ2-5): DTGVSQNPRHKITKRGQNVTFRCDPISEHNRLYWYRQTLGQGPEFLTYFQNEAQLEKSRLLSDRFSAERPKGSFSTLEIQRTEQGDSAMYLCASRRGQGGETQYFGPGTRLLVL.

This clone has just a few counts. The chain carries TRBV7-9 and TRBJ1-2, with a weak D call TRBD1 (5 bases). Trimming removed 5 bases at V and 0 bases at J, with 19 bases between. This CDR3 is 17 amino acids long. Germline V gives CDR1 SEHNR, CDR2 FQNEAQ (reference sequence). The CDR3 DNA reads TGTGCCAGCAGCCCAGTGGTAGGGGTTGGCGCTAACTATGGCTACACCTTC. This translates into CASSPVVGVGANYGYTF.

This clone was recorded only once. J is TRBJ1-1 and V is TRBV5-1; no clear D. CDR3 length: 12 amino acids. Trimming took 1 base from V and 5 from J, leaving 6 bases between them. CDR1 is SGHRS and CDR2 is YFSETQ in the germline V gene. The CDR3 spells CASSLSETEAFF. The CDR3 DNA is TGCGCCAGCAGCTTGAGTGAGACTGAAGCTTTCTTT.

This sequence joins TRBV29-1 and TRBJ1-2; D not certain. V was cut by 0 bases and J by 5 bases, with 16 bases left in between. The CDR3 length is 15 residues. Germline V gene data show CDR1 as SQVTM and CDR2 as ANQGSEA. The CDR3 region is CSVEDPGTARYGYTF. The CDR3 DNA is TGCAGCGTTGAAGATCCGGGAACGGCGCGATATGGCTACACCTTC. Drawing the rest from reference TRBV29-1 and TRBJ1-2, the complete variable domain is SAVISQKPSRDICQRGTSLTIQCQVDSQVTMMFWYRQQPGQSLTLIATANQGSEATYESGFVIDKFPISRPNLTFSTLTVSNMSPEDSSIYLCSVEDPGTARYGYTFGSGTRLTVV.

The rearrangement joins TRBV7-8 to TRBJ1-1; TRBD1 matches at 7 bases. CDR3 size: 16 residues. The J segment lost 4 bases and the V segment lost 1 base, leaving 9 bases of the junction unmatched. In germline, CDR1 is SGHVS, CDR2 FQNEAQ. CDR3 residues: CASSLGSGRGTTEAFF. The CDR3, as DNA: TGTGCCAGCAGCTTAGGGTCGGGCAGGGGGACCACTGAAGCTTTCTTT.

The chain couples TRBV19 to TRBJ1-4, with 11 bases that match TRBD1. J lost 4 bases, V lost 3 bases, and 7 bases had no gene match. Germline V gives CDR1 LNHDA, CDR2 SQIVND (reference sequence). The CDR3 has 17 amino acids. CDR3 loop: CASSIPRGTGGNEKLFF. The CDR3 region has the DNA TGTGCCAGTAGTATCCCCCGCGGGACAGGGGGTAATGAAAAACTGTTTTTT.

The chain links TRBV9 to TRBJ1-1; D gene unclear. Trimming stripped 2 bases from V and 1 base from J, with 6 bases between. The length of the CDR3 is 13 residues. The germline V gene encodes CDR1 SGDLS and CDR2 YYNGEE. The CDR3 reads CASSVSWNTEAFF. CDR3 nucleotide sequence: TGTGCCAGCAGCGTCAGTTGGAACACTGAAGCTTTCTTT.

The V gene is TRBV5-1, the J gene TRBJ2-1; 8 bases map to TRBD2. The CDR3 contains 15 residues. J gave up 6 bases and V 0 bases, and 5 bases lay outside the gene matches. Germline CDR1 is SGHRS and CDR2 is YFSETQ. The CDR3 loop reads CASSLAVSGTNEQFF. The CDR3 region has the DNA TGCGCCAGCAGCTTGGCCGTTAGCGGGACCAATGAGCAGTTCTTC.